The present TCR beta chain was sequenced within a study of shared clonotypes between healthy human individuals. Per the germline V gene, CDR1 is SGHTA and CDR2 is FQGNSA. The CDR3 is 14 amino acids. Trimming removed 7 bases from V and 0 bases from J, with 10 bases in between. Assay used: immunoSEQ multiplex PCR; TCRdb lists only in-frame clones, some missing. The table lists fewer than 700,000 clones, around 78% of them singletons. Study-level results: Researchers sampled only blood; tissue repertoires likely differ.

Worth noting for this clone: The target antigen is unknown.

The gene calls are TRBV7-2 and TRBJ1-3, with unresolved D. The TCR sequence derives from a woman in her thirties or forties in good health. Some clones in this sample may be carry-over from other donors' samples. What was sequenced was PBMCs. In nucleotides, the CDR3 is TGTGCCAGCAACCGTCCGGGCTCTGGAAACACCATATATTTT. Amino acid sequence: CASNRPGSGNTIYF.